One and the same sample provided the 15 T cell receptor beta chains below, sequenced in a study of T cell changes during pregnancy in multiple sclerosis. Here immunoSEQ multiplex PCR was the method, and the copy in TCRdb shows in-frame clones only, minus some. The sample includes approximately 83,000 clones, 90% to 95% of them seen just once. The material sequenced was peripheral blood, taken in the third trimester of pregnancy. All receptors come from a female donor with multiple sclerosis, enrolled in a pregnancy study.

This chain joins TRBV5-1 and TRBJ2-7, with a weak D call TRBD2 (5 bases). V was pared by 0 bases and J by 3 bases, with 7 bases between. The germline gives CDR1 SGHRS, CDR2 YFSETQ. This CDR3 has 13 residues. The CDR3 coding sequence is TGCGCCAGCAGCTTGGCCGGGGTCTACGAGCAGTACTTC. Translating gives CASSLAGVYEQYF.

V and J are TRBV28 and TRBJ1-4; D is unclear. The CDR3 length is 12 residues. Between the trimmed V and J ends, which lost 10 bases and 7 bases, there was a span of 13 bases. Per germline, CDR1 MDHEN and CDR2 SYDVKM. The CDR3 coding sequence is TGTGCCACCGCTCGGGAGGGTGAAAAACTGTTTTTT. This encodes CATAREGEKLFF. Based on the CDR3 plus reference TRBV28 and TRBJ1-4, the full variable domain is DVKVTQSSRYLVKRTGEKVFLECVQDMDHENMFWYRQDPGLGLRLIYFSYDVKMKEKGDIPEGYSVSREKKERFSLILESASTNQTSMYLCATAREGEKLFFGSGTQLSVL.

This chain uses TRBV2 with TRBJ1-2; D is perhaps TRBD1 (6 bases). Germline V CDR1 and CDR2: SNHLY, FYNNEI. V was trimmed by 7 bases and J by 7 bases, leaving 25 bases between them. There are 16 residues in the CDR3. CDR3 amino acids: CASKARFTRGGGGYTF. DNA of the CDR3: TGTGCCAGCAAAGCAAGATTTACTAGGGGGGGCGGTGGCTACACCTTC.

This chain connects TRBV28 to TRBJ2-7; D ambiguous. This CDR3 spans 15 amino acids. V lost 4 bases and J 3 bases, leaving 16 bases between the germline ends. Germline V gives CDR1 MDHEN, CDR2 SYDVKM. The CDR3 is CASSSTTTGFYEQYF. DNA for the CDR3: TGTGCCAGCAGTTCCACGACAACCGGATTCTACGAGCAGTACTTC.

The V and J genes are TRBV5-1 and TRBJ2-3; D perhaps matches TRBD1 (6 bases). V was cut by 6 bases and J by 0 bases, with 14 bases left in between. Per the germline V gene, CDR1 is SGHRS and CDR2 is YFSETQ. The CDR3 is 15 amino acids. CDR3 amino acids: CASTWGPSSTDTQYF. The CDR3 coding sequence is TGCGCCAGCACCTGGGGGCCTTCTAGCACAGATACGCAGTATTTT.

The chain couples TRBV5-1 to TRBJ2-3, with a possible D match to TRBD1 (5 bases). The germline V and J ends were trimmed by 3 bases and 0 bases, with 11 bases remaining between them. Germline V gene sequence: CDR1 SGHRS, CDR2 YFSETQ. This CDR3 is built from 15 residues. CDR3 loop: CASSWLGVSTDTQYF. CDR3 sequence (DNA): TGCGCCAGCAGCTGGCTAGGGGTTAGCACAGATACGCAGTATTTT.

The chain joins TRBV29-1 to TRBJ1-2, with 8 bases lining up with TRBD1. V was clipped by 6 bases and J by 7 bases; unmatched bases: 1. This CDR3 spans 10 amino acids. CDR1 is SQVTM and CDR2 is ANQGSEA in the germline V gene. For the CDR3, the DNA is TGCAGCGTGACAGGGGCTGGCTACACCTTC. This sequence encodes CSVTGAGYTF. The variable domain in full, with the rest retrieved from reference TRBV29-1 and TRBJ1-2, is SAVISQKPSRDICQRGTSLTIQCQVDSQVTMMFWYRQQPGQSLTLIATANQGSEATYESGFVIDKFPISRPNLTFSTLTVSNMSPEDSSIYLCSVTGAGYTFGSGTRLTVV.

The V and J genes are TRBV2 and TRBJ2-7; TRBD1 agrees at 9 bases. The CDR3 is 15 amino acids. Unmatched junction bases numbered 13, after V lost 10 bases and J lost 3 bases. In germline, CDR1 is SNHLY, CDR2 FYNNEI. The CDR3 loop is CATEYPGQGIYEQYF. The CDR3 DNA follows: TGTGCCACCGAATATCCGGGACAGGGTATCTACGAGCAGTACTTC.

CDR3 in DNA: TGCAGCGTTTATAGCGGGAGGGACGATACGCAGTATTTT. Translation: CSVYSGRDDTQYF. V gene TRBV29-1 combines with J gene TRBJ2-3, with 11 bases lining up with TRBD2. Germline lookup yields CDR1 SQVTM and CDR2 ANQGSEA. V shed 5 bases, J shed 6 bases, and the junction held 4 bases outside the gene matches. The length of the CDR3 is 13 residues.

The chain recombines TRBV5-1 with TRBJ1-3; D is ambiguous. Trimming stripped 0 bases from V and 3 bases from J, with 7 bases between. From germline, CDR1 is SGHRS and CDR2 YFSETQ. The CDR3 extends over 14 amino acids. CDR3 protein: CASSLGVGGNTIYF. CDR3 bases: TGCGCCAGCAGCTTGGGAGTCGGTGGAAACACCATATATTTT.

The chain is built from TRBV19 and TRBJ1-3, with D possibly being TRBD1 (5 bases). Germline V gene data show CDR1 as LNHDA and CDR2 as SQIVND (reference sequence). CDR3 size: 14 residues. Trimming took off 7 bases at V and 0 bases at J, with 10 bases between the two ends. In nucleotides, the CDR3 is TGTGCCAGTATCTCCGGGGGCTCTGGAAACACCATATATTTT. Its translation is CASISGGSGNTIYF.

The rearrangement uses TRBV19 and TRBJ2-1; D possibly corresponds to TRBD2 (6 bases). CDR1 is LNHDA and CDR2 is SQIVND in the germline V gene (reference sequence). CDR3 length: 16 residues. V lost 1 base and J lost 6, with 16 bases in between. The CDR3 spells CASSIVGGAGSNEQFF. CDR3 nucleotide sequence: TGTGCCAGTAGTATAGTGGGGGGAGCGGGTTCCAATGAGCAGTTCTTC.

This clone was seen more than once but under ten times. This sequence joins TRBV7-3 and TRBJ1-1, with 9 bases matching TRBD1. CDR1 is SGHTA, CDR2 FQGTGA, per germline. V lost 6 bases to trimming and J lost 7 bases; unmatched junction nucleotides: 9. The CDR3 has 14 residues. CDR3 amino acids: CASSKTGTGFEAFF. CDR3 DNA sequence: TGTGCCAGCAGTAAGACCGGGACAGGGTTTGAAGCTTTCTTT.

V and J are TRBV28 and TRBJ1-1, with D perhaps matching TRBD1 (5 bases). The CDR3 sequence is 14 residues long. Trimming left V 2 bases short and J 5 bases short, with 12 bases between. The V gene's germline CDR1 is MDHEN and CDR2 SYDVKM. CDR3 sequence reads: CASSLTGLSTEAFF. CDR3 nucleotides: TGTGCCAGCAGTTTAACGGGACTGTCGACTGAAGCTTTCTTT.

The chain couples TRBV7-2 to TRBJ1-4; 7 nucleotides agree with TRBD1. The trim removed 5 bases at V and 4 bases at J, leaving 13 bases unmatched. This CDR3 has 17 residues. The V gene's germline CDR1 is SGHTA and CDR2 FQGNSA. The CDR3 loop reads CASSRTLTGSLNEKLFF. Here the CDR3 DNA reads TGTGCCAGCAGCCGCACCCTGACAGGGTCTCTTAATGAAAAACTGTTTTTT.